What follows is one T cell receptor (beta chain) and its context. The target antigen is unknown. Every subset's genomic DNA went evenly onto several immunoSEQ plates. Repertoires were generated with immunoSEQ multiplex PCR, while TCRdb's copy carries only in-frame clones and drops some. The data hold 75,000 to 100,000 clones, with less than 50% observed a single time. These data belong to a study of shared clonotypes between healthy human individuals. Overall study results and limits: Investigators collected only blood, and repertoires in tissues likely differ. An effect of sequencing depth on clonotype sharing among donors was expected.

Trimming pared 7 bases from V and 6 bases from J, leaving 13 bases between. This CDR3 has 12 amino acids. Germline V CDR1 and CDR2: SQVTM, ANQGSEA. The sequencing sample was made of PBMCs. This clonotype originated in a middle-aged woman in good health. Some clones in this sample may be carry-over from other donors' samples. V usage is TRBV29-1 and J usage is TRBJ2-1; D uncertain. CDR3 bases: TGCAGCGCTACCCGCCCCCTCAATGAGCAGTTCTTC. This codes for CSATRPLNEQFF.